This entry lists 14 T cell receptor beta chains sequenced from one sample in a study of regulatory T cells in long-lasting Graves disease. The time point denotes: newly diagnosed GD, antithyroid drugs for less than 3 months. PBMC RNA served as the TCR library source. Relying on iRepertoire HTBI primers and Arm-PCR of CDR3 regions, the team built TCR beta libraries. TCRdb processed the multiplex PCR reads anew with MiXCR; each CDR3 protein has one entry. The sample lists fewer than 450,000 distinct CDR3 sequences, approximately 15% seen once, with around 7.6% in the top ten. This sample also appeared in a second study, on T cells in Graves' hyperthyroidism and ophthalmopathy.

This sample comprised peripheral blood mononuclear cells (PBMCs), obtained at new diagnosis, from a patient treated with antithyroid drugs. The receptors come from a woman aged 40 to 55 with Graves disease.

This clonotype was detected ten times or more. This sequence joins TRBV6-5 and TRBJ2-7; a possible D gene is TRBD2 (6 bases). CDR3 size: 15 residues. The germline gives CDR1 MNHEY, CDR2 SVGAGI. Trimming left V 4 bases short and J 2 bases short, with 15 bases between. CDR3 DNA: TGTGCCAGCAGTTGGGGCGGGACGGTTGCCTACGAGCAGTACTTC. It codes for CASSWGGTVAYEQYF.

This clonotype appeared many times. The chain joins TRBV27 to TRBJ1-1; TRBD1 aligns across 7 bases. V lost 8 bases, J lost 9 bases, and 3 bases stayed unmatched. This CDR3 is built from 10 residues. Germline CDR1 MNHEY, CDR2 SMNVEV (reference sequence). The CDR3 DNA follows: TGTGCCAGCGGGGGACAGAAAGCTTTCTTT. It encodes CASGGQKAFF.

Comment on this clonotype: Germline is not matched at one junction end, which may reflect a read error. This chain joins TRBV6-5 and TRBJ2-7; D unclear. The CDR3 loop spans 12 amino acids. CDR1 and CDR2 from the germline V gene are MNHEY and SVGAGI. CDR3 nucleotide sequence: TGTGCCAGCAGTTACCAGAACTACGAGCGGTACTTC. This sequence encodes CASSYQNYERYF.

This chain uses TRBV27 with TRBJ2-7; 9 positions agree with TRBD1. The CDR3 is made up of 13 amino acids. The germline V gene encodes CDR1 MNHEY and CDR2 SMNVEV (reference sequence). Losses at the gene ends were 6 bases for V and 4 bases for J; bases not matched to a gene: 4. In DNA form, the CDR3 reads TGTGCCAGCAGCAACAGGGGGCCTTACGAGCAGTACTTC. Translation gives CASSNRGPYEQYF.

This clonotype was counted many times. The chain has TRBV19 and TRBJ2-1, with 11 bases fitting TRBD2. The V segment lost 0 bases and the J segment 3 bases; nucleotides outside the gene matches: 10. The CDR3 consists of 19 residues. Germline loops: CDR1 LNHDA, CDR2 SQIVND (reference sequence). The CDR3 DNA sequence: TGTGCCAGTAGTATAGATGGGGTTATCGGGACTAGCGGCTACAATGAGCAGTTCTTC. This gives the protein CASSIDGVIGTSGYNEQFF.

This clonotype was seen once. This could be a read error, since a much larger clone is one nucleotide away. J is TRBJ2-1 and V is TRBV5-6; 7 bases fit TRBD2. Germline CDR1 reads SGHDT; CDR2 reads YYEEEE. The CDR3 loop spans 15 amino acids. Here the CDR3 DNA reads TGTGCCAGCAGCCGGACTAGAACTTCCTACAATGGGCAGTTCTTC. This gives the protein CASSRTRTSYNGQFF.

This chain connects TRBV18 to TRBJ2-2; D might be TRBD2 (5 bases). V lost 0 bases and J 5 bases, leaving 13 bases between the germline ends. Per germline, CDR1 KGHSH and CDR2 LQKENI. The CDR3 covers 16 residues. The CDR3 reads CASSPPARLATGELFF. The CDR3 region has the DNA TGTGCCAGCTCACCACCAGCGAGGCTAGCTACCGGGGAGCTGTTTTTT.

Regarding this clonotype: The junction departs from the called germline gene at one end, perhaps through a read error. This chain links TRBV28 with TRBJ2-7, with TRBD1 identical over 7 bases. CDR1 and CDR2 (germline): MDHEN, SYDVKM. This CDR3 region has 15 residues. The DNA for the CDR3 is TGTGCCAGCAGACCCTCTGACAGGGCGTCCTACAAGCAGTACTTC. Protein: CASRPSDRASYKQYF.

This clonotype was picked up many times. This chain links TRBV28 with TRBJ1-4, with a tentative D call TRBD1 (6 bases). This CDR3 is 16 amino acids long. Germline CDR1 and CDR2: MDHEN and SYDVKM. Trimming cost V 2 bases and J 3 bases, with 13 bases left between them. The CDR3 sequence: CASSLRGSASNEKLFF. DNA of the CDR3: TGTGCCAGCAGTTTAAGGGGGTCTGCTTCTAATGAAAAACTGTTTTTT.

The genes are TRBV15 and TRBJ2-3; 10 bases are shared with TRBD2. Trimming took 9 bases from V and 5 from J; bases not matched to a gene: 8. Germline loops: CDR1 LNHNV, CDR2 YYDKDF (reference sequence). This CDR3 comprises 14 residues. The DNA of the CDR3 is TGTGCCACTGGGAGCGGGAGGGCGAGAGATACGCAGTATTTT. Translating gives CATGSGRARDTQYF.

This clonotype was picked up a small number of times. CDR3 amino acids: CASSVVEGGSPLHF. The CDR3 DNA reads as TGTGCCAGCAGCGTAGTAGAGGGCGGCTCACCCCTCCACTTT. The chain couples TRBV9 to TRBJ1-6, with no clear D. Trimming removed 0 bases from V and 10 bases from J, with 11 bases in between. The V gene's germline CDR1 is SGDLS and CDR2 YYNGEE. The CDR3 sequence is 14 residues long.

This clonotype has ten or more counts. This chain links TRBV29-1 with TRBJ2-7, with 9 positions matching TRBD1. CDR3 length: 16 residues. V was clipped by 7 bases and J by 1 base; unmatched bases: 14. Germline values: CDR1 SQVTM, CDR2 ANQGSEA. The DNA for the CDR3 is TGCAGCGCTCGGAAGGGGGGTGGACAGGGGTCCTACGAGCAGTACTTC. It specifies CSARKGGGQGSYEQYF.

This clonotype was seen a few times. The chain employs TRBV19 and TRBJ2-7; D is possibly TRBD1 (5 bases). Germline values: CDR1 LNHDA, CDR2 SQIVND (reference sequence). The V end lost 6 bases, the J end lost 7 bases, and 13 bases lay between the germline ends. The CDR3 runs 12 residues. For the CDR3, the DNA is TGTGCCAGTAGCTCAGGGAATAGAGAGCAGTACTTC. This gives the protein CASSSGNREQYF.

There are many counts of this clonotype. V gene TRBV6-1 combines with J gene TRBJ1-1; perhaps TRBD1 as D (6 bases). The CDR3 loop spans 13 amino acids. Germline loops: CDR1 MNHNS, CDR2 SASEGT. Trimming shortened V by 7 bases and J by 1 base, and 10 bases separated the two germline ends. CDR3 protein: CASKRGQNTEAFF. The CDR3 region has the DNA TGTGCCAGCAAAAGGGGACAGAACACTGAAGCTTTCTTT.